This T cell receptor (beta chain) was recorded in a study of siplizumab effects on memory and regulatory T cells. Findings of the study overall: Alloreactive sequences tracing back to unstimulated CD4+ memory cells were significantly reduced by siplizumab.

V was cut by 4 bases and J by 0 bases, with 9 bases left in between. The germline V gene encodes CDR1 SQVTM and CDR2 ANQGSEA. The CDR3 is 13 amino acids. Generated by immunoSEQ multiplex PCR, the TCRdb table keeps only in-frame clones and is missing some. The sample lists 120,000 or so clones; roughly 92% were seen once. Details on this clone: Its antigen is not known.

Sequencing used CD4+ T cells sorted from blood. The chain employs TRBV29-1 and TRBJ1-1; no clear D. This clonotype was sampled from a human donor in good health. The CDR3 sequence is CSVVLSLNTEAFF. Here the CDR3 DNA reads TGCAGCGTTGTCCTGTCCCTGAACACTGAAGCTTTCTTT.